The source of this T cell receptor beta chain is a study of regulatory T cells in long-lasting Graves disease. Described time point: newly diagnosed GD, antithyroid drugs for less than 3 months. Generation of the TCR library employed RNA extracted from PBMCs. This clonotype occurred a few times. CDR3 regions were amplified by Arm-PCR using iRepertoire HTBI primers to build TCR beta libraries. TCRdb called the multiplex PCR reads again in MiXCR, with one record for every CDR3 protein. Of roughly 420,000 distinct CDR3 sequences listed, 15% are singletons. The CDR3 contains 15 residues. The V end was cut by 3 bases, the J end by 0 bases, with 9 bases between. Germline CDR1 MNHNS, CDR2 SASEGT.

Sequencing was performed on peripheral blood mononuclear cells (PBMCs), taken at new diagnosis, from a patient treated with antithyroid drugs. This chain connects TRBV6-1 to TRBJ1-5; unclear D gene. The clonotype originates from a female donor with Graves disease. The CDR3 is CASSDTDRSNQPQHF. Here the CDR3 DNA reads TGTGCCAGCAGTGACACCGACCGTAGCAATCAGCCCCAGCATTTT.